Each of the 24 T cell receptor beta chains below was sequenced from the same sample in a study of cytomegalovirus exposure and HLA in healthy donors. PCR used 60 Vbeta primers and 13 Jbeta primers. Generated by immunoSEQ multiplex PCR, the TCRdb table keeps only in-frame clones and is missing some. This sample has about 160,000 clones, with 78% found just once. Sequencing used PBMCs. The receptors stem from a woman aged 40 to 50 in good health and CMV-seropositive.

The CDR3 DNA follows: TGTGCCAGCAGTGACACGGTTGTGATCACAGATACGCAGTATTTT. It encodes CASSDTVVITDTQYF. This chain connects TRBV6-1 to TRBJ2-3; D unclear. This CDR3 is built from 15 residues. Looked up from germline, CDR1 is MNHNS and CDR2 is SASEGT. V gave up 3 bases and J gave up 2 bases, with 12 bases separating them.

CDR3 protein: CASSDPVNTEAFF. As DNA, the CDR3 is TGCGCCAGCAGTGACCCAGTAAACACTGAAGCTTTCTTT. The chain combines TRBV10-2 with TRBJ1-1; no definite D call. Per the germline V gene, CDR1 is WSHSY and CDR2 is SAAADI. Trimming pared 3 bases from V and 2 bases from J, leaving 7 bases between. The CDR3 spans 13 residues.

The chain has TRBV27 and TRBJ1-1, with TRBD1 as a possible D gene (6 bases). The CDR3 is 13 residues long. CDR1 is MNHEY, CDR2 SMNVEV, per germline (reference sequence). Trimming removed 6 bases at V and 4 bases at J, with 12 bases between. CDR3 protein: CASSLRGSTEAFF. In nucleotides, the CDR3 is TGTGCCAGCAGCCTCAGGGGAAGCACTGAAGCTTTCTTT.

This clone has just one count. This sequence joins TRBV7-9 and TRBJ2-3, with D perhaps matching TRBD2 (7 bases). With 5 bases removed from V and 1 base from J, the gap between germline ends came to 13 bases. From germline, CDR1 is SEHNR and CDR2 FQNEAQ (reference sequence). This CDR3 is 15 amino acids long. Here the CDR3 reads CASSQWGGRTDTQYF. Written as DNA, the CDR3 is TGTGCCAGCAGCCAATGGGGGGGGCGCACAGATACGCAGTATTTT.

This clone was counted a few times. The chain has TRBV6-6 and TRBJ2-7; D is uncertain. Germline V CDR1 and CDR2: MNHNY, SVGAGI (reference sequence). The CDR3 runs to 12 residues. The germline V and J ends were trimmed by 10 bases and 4 bases, with 14 bases remaining between them. CDR3 sequence reads: CAKQNAAYEQYF. The DNA of the CDR3 is TGTGCCAAGCAGAACGCGGCATACGAGCAGTACTTC.

The chain joins TRBV30 to TRBJ2-2; possible D gene TRBD1, 6 bases. The CDR3 contains 15 residues. Trimming shortened V by 7 bases and J by 2 bases, and 17 bases separated the two germline ends. The germline V gene has CDR1 GTSNPN and CDR2 SVGIG (reference sequence). CDR3 amino acids: CAFPKTGTNTGELFF. CDR3 DNA: TGTGCCTTCCCAAAGACCGGGACAAACACCGGGGAGCTGTTTTTT. The whole variable domain, filled in from reference TRBV30 and TRBJ2-2, reads SQTIHQWPATLVQPVGSPLSLECTVEGTSNPNLYWYRQAAGRGLQLLFYSVGIGQISSEVPQNLSASRPQDRQFILSSKKLLLSDSGFYLCAFPKTGTNTGELFFGEGSRLTVL.

The chain recombines TRBV18 with TRBJ1-2, with D unclear. Germline V gene data show CDR1 as KGHSH and CDR2 as LQKENI. Trimming stripped 3 bases from V and 4 bases from J, with 12 bases between. CDR3 length: 14 amino acids. CDR3 nucleotides: TGTGCCAGCTCACCCTCGGGAGGGAGCTATGGCTACACCTTC. Protein product: CASSPSGGSYGYTF. The variable domain in full, with the rest retrieved from reference TRBV18 and TRBJ1-2, is NAGVMQNPRHLVRRRGQEARLRCSPMKGHSHVYWYRQLPEEGLKFMVYLQKENIIDESGMPKERFSAEFPKEGPSILRIQQVVRGDSAAYFCASSPSGGSYGYTFGSGTRLTVV.

The rearrangement uses TRBV7-9 and TRBJ2-3; 7 bases match TRBD1. J lost 4 bases, V lost 3 bases, and 7 bases had no gene match. Germline values: CDR1 SEHNR, CDR2 FQNEAQ (reference sequence). The CDR3 length is 15 residues. The CDR3 sequence: CASSLGDRVSDTQYF. CDR3 bases: TGTGCCAGCAGCTTGGGAGACAGGGTCTCAGATACGCAGTATTTT.

CDR3 DNA sequence: TGTGCCAGCAGCGTAGATGCGGGCTATGGCTACACCTTC. This translates into CASSVDAGYGYTF. The chain is built from TRBV9 and TRBJ1-2; D unclear. CDR1 SGDLS and CDR2 YYNGEE come from the germline V gene. V dropped 0 bases and J dropped 4 bases, with 7 bases sitting between them. CDR3 length equals 13 residues.

The chain combines TRBV11-2 with TRBJ2-3, with D perhaps matching TRBD2 (5 bases). Per germline, CDR1 SGHAT and CDR2 FQNNGV. Trimming took off 1 base at V and 5 bases at J, with 19 bases between the two ends. The CDR3 runs to 17 residues. CDR3 nucleotide sequence: TGTGCCAGCAGCTTAGGTCTCCTAGCTTCCCCAATAGATACGCAGTATTTT. Amino acid sequence: CASSLGLLASPIDTQYF.

This clone was found once. The rearrangement uses TRBV29-1 and TRBJ1-1, with 8 bases that match TRBD1. The CDR3 sequence is 13 residues long. After removal of 6 bases from V and 1 base from J, the junction contained 4 bases not matched to a gene. CDR1 SQVTM and CDR2 ANQGSEA come from the germline V gene. DNA of the CDR3: TGCAGCGTCCGGACAGGGCCGAACACTGAAGCTTTCTTT. The encoded protein is CSVRTGPNTEAFF.

The rearrangement joins TRBV30 to TRBJ1-1, with a tentative D call TRBD1 (6 bases). This CDR3 region has 15 residues. Germline V gene sequence: CDR1 GTSNPN, CDR2 SVGIG (reference sequence). V was cut by 5 bases and J by 0 bases, with 16 bases left in between. The DNA of the CDR3 is TGTGCCTGGGGAAAGGGGGATACACTGAACACTGAAGCTTTCTTT. It is translated as CAWGKGDTLNTEAFF.

In nucleotides, the CDR3 is TGTGCCAGCAGCTCTTACGTTATGGGACAGCCCTACGAGCAGTACTTC. Protein product: CASSSYVMGQPYEQYF. The V gene is TRBV7-9, the J gene TRBJ2-5, with TRBD1 identical over 7 bases. The DNA end is a closer match to TRBJ2-7, so the J assignment may be wrong. The CDR3 runs to 16 residues. Germline CDR1 and CDR2: SEHNR and FQNEAQ (reference sequence).

The chain carries TRBV5-1 and TRBJ2-3, with D perhaps matching TRBD1 (5 bases). The CDR3 spans 15 residues. V lost 0 bases and J 2 bases, leaving 10 bases between the germline ends. Looked up from germline, CDR1 is SGHRS and CDR2 is YFSETQ. Here the CDR3 reads CASSLVQGNTDTQYF. The CDR3, as DNA: TGCGCCAGCAGCTTGGTTCAGGGTAACACAGATACGCAGTATTTT.

The rearrangement links TRBV5-1 to TRBJ2-1; TRBD2 agrees at 9 bases. The V gene's germline CDR1 is SGHRS and CDR2 YFSETQ. The J segment lost 4 bases and the V segment lost 1 base, leaving 6 bases of the junction unmatched. The CDR3 totals 16 residues. CDR3 residues: CASSLSASGTYNEQFF. DNA of the CDR3: TGCGCCAGCAGCTTGTCGGCTAGCGGGACATACAATGAGCAGTTCTTC.

This chain joins TRBV30 and TRBJ1-6; TRBD1 is a possible D gene (5 bases). V dropped 4 bases and J dropped 2 bases, with 12 bases sitting between them. The CDR3 runs to 15 residues. Germline CDR1 GTSNPN, CDR2 SVGIG (reference sequence). The CDR3 here is CAWNSGRTYNSPLHF. The CDR3 nucleotides read TGTGCCTGGAACTCAGGGCGGACCTATAATTCACCCCTCCACTTT. The full variable domain, in which reference TRBV30 and TRBJ1-6 provide the parts outside the CDR3, is SQTIHQWPATLVQPVGSPLSLECTVEGTSNPNLYWYRQAAGRGLQLLFYSVGIGQISSEVPQNLSASRPQDRQFILSSKKLLLSDSGFYLCAWNSGRTYNSPLHFGNGTRLTVT.

This clone was detected only a few times. This sequence joins TRBV30 and TRBJ2-1; TRBD2 is a possible D gene (7 bases). V was shortened by 2 bases and J by 8 bases, with 16 bases between the two germline ends. Germline V CDR1 and CDR2: GTSNPN, SVGIG (reference sequence). The CDR3 spans 14 residues. CDR3 DNA: TGTGCCTGGAGTTACAGGGATGGGAGGGATGAGCAGTTCTTC. This encodes CAWSYRDGRDEQFF. The entire variable domain, with the rest obtained from reference TRBV30 and TRBJ2-1, is as follows: SQTIHQWPATLVQPVGSPLSLECTVEGTSNPNLYWYRQAAGRGLQLLFYSVGIGQISSEVPQNLSASRPQDRQFILSSKKLLLSDSGFYLCAWSYRDGRDEQFFGPGTRLTVL.

The V gene is TRBV30, the J gene TRBJ2-5; perhaps TRBD2 as D (6 bases). Germline loops: CDR1 GTSNPN, CDR2 SVGIG (reference sequence). V was trimmed by 2 bases and J by 11 bases, leaving 18 bases between them. The CDR3 sequence is 13 residues long. CDR3: CAWSPPGLGEQYF. CDR3 sequence (DNA): TGTGCCTGGAGTCCGCCGGGACTTGGTGAGCAGTACTTC.

This chain connects TRBV4-2 to TRBJ2-5; tentative D call: TRBD2 (6 bases). Germline V gives CDR1 LGHNA, CDR2 YNFKEQ. V was clipped by 4 bases and J by 5 bases, with 20 bases between them. This CDR3 contains 16 residues. The CDR3 nucleotides are TGTGCCAGCAGCCTAAGTAGCGGCGGGGAAGACGAGACCCAGTACTTC. This encodes CASSLSSGGEDETQYF.

Only one count was recorded for this clone. V is TRBV6-5 and J is TRBJ1-5, with 7 nucleotides matching TRBD1. After removal of 5 bases from V and 4 bases from J, the junction contained 5 bases not matched to a gene. Germline V gene lookup returns CDR1 MNHEY and CDR2 SVGAGI. CDR3 size: 14 residues. The CDR3 here is CASSPGTANQPQHF. CDR3 DNA: TGTGCCAGCAGTCCGGGGACAGCTAATCAGCCCCAGCATTTT.

This clone has only one observation. The chain joins TRBV28 to TRBJ1-1; D ambiguous. CDR1 is MDHEN, CDR2 SYDVKM, per germline. The germline V and J ends were trimmed by 6 bases and 10 bases, with 12 bases remaining between them. This CDR3 contains 11 residues. This CDR3 is CASSLDYRAFF. The CDR3 DNA reads as TGTGCCAGCAGCCTAGACTACCGAGCTTTCTTT.

This chain uses TRBV19 with TRBJ2-7; 8 nucleotides agree with TRBD1. Germline loops: CDR1 LNHDA, CDR2 SQIVND (reference sequence). The CDR3 covers 14 residues. V shed 6 bases, J shed 3 bases, and the junction held 7 bases outside the gene matches. CDR3: CASSPGTGYYEQYF. The CDR3 DNA reads TGTGCCAGTAGCCCCGGGACAGGCTACTACGAGCAGTACTTC.

The chain uses TRBV6-6 and TRBJ1-2, with 7 bases fitting TRBD1. The ends lost 3 bases at V and 0 bases at J; junction bases unmatched: 7. The CDR3 covers 16 residues. Germline-derived CDR1 and CDR2 are MNHNY and SVGAGI (reference sequence). CDR3 nucleotide sequence: TGTGCCAGCAGTTATTTTTCACAGGGGACTAACTATGGCTACACCTTC. Its translation is CASSYFSQGTNYGYTF.

The count of this clone is one. The chain links TRBV7-9 to TRBJ1-2; D unresolved. The CDR3 length is 13 residues. CDR1 is SEHNR, CDR2 FQNEAQ, per germline (reference sequence). Trimming removed 5 bases from V and 4 bases from J, with 11 bases in between. CDR3 amino acids: CASSPSILYGYTF. The DNA of the CDR3 is TGTGCCAGCAGCCCATCGATACTCTATGGCTACACCTTC.